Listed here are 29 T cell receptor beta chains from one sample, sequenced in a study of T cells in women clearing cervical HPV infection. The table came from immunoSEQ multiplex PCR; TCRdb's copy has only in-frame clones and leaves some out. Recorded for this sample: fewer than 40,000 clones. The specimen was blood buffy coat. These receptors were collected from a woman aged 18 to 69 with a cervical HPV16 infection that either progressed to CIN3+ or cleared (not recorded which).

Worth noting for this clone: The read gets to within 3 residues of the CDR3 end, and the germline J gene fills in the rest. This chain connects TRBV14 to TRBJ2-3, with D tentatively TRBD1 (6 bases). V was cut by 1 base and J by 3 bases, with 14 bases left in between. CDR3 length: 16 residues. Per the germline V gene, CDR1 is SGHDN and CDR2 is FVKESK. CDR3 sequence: CASSQGTDSRTDTQYF. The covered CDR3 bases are TGTGCCAGCAGCCAAGGGACAGATTCCAGAACAGATACG. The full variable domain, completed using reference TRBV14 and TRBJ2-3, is EAGVTQFPSHSVIEKGQTVTLRCDPISGHDNLYWYRRVMGKEIKFLLHFVKESKQDESGMPNNRFLAERTGGTYSTLKVQPAELEDSGVYFCASSQGTDSRTDTQYFGPGTRLTVL.

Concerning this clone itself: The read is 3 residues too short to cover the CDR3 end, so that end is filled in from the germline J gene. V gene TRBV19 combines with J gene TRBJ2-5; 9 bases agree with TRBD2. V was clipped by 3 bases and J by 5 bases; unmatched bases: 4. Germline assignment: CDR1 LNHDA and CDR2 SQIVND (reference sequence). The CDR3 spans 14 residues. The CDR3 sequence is CASSIIAGVETQYF. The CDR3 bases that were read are TGTGCCAGTAGTATTATAGCGGGGGTGGAGACC.

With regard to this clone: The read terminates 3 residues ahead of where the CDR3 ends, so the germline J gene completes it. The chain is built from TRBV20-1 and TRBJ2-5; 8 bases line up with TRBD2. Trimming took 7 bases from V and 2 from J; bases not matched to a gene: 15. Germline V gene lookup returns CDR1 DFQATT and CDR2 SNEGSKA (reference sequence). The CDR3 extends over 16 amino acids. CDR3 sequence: CSVLMDIAGRQETQYF. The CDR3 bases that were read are TGCAGTGTCCTTATGGACATAGCGGGAAGGCAAGAGACC.

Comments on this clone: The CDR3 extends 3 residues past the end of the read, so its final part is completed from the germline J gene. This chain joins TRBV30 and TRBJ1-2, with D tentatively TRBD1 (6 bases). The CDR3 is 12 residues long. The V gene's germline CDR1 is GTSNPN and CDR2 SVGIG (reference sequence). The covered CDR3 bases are TGTGCCTGGGGAAGACAGGCAAAAGGC. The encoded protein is CAWGRQAKG. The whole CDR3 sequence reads CAWGRQAKGYTF.

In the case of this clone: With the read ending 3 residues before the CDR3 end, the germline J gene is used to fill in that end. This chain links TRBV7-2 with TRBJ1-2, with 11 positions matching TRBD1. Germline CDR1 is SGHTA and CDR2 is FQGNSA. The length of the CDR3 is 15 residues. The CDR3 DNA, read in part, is TGTGCCAGCAGCTTGGGGACAGGGGGAGGAGAGACC. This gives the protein CASSLGTGGGET. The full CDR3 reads CASSLGTGGGETYTF.

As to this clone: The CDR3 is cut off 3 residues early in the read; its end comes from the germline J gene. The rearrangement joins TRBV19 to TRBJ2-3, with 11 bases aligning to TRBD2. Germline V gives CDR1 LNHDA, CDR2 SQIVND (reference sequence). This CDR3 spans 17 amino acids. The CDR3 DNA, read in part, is TGTGCCAGTAGTATACGAAGTAGCGGGAGGGCCGAAGAGACG. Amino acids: CASSIRSSGRAEET. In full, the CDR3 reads CASSIRSSGRAEETQYF.

The CDR3 bases that were read are TGTGCCAGTAGTAGAGGACTAGCTGGACAAGAGACG. Translating it yields CASSRGLAGQET. The full CDR3 protein reads CASSRGLAGQETQYF. The V and J genes are TRBV19 and TRBJ2-3; TRBD2 matches 8 bases. The read falls 3 residues short of the CDR3 end, and the missing part is taken from the germline J gene. This CDR3 comprises 15 residues. CDR1 and CDR2 (germline): LNHDA, SQIVND (reference sequence).

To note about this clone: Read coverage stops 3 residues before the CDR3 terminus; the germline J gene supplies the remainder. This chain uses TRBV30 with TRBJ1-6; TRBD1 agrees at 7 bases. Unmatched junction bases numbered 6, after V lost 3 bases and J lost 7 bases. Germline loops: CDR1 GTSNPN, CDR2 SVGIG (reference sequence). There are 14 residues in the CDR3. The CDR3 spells CAWRGDSLNSPLHF. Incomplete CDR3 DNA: TGTGCCTGGAGGGGGGACAGCCTGAATTCACCC.

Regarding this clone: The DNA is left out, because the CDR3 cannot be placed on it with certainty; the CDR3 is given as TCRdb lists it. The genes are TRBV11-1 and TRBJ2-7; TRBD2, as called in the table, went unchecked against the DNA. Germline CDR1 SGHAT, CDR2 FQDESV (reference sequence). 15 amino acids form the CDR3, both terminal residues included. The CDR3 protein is CASSRIGDFRGEQYF.

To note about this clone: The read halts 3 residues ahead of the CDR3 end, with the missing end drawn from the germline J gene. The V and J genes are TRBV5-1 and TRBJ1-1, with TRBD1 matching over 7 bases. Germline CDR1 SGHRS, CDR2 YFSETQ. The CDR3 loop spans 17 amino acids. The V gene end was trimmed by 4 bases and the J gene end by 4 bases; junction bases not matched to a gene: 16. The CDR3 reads CASSPRNRGGLGTEAFF. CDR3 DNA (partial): TGCGCCAGCAGCCCCCGGAACAGGGGAGGATTGGGCACTGAA.

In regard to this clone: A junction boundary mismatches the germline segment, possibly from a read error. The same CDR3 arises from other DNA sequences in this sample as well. Incomplete CDR3 DNA: TGTGCCAGCAGCTTAAGGGGGACATTCTATGGA. Translating it yields CASSLRGTFYG. The full CDR3 reads CASSLRGTFYGYTF. The chain couples TRBV7-3 to TRBJ1-2, with D tentatively TRBD1 (6 bases). Sequencing ends 3 residues short of the CDR3 end; the germline J gene provides the rest. The germline V gene has CDR1 SGHTA and CDR2 FQGTGA. The CDR3 length is 14 residues.

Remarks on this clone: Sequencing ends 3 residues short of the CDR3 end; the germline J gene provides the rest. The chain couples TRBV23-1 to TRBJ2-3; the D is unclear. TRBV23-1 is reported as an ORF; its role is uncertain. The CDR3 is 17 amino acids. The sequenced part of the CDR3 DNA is TGCGCCAGCAGTCATCCACGCCTATCATATAGCAATCAGCCG. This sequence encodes CASSHPRLSYSNQP. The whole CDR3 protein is CASSHPRLSYSNQPQYF.

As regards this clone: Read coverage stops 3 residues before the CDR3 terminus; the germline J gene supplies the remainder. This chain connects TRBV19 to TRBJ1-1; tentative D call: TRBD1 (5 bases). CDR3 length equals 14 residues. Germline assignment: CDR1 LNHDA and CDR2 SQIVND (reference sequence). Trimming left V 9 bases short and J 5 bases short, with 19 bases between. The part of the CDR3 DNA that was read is TGTGCCAGCGGAAAAAGGGGATCAGGAACTGAA. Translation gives CASGKRGSGTE. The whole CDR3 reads CASGKRGSGTEAFF.

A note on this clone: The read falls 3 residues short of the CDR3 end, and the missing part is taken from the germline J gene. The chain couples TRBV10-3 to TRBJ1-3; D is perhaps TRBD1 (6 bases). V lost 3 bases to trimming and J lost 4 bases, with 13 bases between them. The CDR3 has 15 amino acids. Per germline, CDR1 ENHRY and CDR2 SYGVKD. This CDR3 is CAISDKGVSGNTIYF. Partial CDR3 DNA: TGTGCCATCAGTGACAAGGGGGTATCGGGAAACACC.

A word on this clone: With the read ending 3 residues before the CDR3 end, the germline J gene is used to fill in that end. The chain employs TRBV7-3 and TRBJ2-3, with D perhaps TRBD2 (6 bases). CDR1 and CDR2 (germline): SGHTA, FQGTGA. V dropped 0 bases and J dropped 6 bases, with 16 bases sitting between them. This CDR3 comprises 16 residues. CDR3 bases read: TGTGCCAGCAGCTTAACGGCCCGTAGGCTAGCGGATACG. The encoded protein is CASSLTARRLADT. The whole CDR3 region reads CASSLTARRLADTQYF.

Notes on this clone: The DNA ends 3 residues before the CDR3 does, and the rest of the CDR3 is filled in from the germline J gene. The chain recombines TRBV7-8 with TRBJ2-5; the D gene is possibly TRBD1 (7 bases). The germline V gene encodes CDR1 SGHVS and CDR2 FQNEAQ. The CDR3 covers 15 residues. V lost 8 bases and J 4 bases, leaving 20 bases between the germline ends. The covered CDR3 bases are TGTGCCAGCTCCAAGGGGGCAGGGGAGGCAGAGACC. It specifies CASSKGAGEAET. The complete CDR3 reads CASSKGAGEAETQYF.

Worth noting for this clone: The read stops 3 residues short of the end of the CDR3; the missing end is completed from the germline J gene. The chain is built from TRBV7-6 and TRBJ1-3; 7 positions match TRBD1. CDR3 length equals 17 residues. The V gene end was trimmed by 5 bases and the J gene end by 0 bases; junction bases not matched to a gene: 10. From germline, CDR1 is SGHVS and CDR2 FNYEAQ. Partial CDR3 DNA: TGTGCCAGCAGCAAACAGGGGCCTCTCCTCTCTGGAAACACC. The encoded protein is CASSKQGPLLSGNT. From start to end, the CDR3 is CASSKQGPLLSGNTIYF.

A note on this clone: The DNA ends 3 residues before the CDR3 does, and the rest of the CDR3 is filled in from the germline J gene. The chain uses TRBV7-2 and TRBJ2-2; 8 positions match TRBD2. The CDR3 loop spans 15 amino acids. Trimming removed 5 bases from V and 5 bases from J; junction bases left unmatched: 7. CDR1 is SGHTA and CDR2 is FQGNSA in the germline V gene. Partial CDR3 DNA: TGTGCCAGCAGCCAGAGCGGGAGTGGGACCGGGGAG. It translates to CASSQSGSGTGE. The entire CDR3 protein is CASSQSGSGTGELFF.

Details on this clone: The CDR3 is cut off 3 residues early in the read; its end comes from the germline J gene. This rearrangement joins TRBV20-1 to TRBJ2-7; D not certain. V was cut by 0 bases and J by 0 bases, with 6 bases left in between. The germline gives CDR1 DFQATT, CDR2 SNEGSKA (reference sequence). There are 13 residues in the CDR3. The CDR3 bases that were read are TGCAGTGCTAGAGATCCAAACTCCTACGAG. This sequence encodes CSARDPNSYE. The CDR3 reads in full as CSARDPNSYEQYF.

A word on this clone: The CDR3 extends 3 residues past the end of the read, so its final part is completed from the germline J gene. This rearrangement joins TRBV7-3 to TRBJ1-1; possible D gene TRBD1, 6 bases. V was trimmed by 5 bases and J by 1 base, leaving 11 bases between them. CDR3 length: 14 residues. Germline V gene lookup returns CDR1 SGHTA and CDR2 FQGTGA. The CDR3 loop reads CASSLQDRNTEAFF. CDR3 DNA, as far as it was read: TGTGCCAGCAGCCTCCAGGACAGGAACACTGAA.

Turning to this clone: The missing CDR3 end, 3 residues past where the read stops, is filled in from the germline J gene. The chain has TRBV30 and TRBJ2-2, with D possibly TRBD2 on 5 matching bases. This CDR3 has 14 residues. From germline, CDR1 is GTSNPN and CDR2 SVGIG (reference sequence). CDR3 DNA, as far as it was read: TGTGCCTGGAGTGTAAGCGGAACGGATTCACCG. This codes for CAWSVSGTDSP. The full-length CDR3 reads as CAWSVSGTDSPLFF.

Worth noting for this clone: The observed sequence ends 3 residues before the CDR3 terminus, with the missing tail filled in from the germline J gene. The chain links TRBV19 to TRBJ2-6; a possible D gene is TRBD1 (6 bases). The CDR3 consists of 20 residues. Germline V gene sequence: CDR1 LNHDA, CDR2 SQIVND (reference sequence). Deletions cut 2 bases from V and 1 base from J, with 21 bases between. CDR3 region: CASSISLIRGSSSGANVLTF. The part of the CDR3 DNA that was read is TGTGCCAGTAGTATAAGTTTGATTAGGGGGAGTTCATCTGGGGCCAACGTC.

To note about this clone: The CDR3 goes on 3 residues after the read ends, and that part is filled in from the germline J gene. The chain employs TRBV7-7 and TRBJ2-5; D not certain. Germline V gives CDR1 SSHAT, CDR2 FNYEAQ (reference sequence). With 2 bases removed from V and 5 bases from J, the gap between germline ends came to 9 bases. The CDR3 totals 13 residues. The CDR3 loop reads CASSLSQWETQYF. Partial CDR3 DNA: TGTGCCAGCAGCTTATCCCAGTGGGAGACC.

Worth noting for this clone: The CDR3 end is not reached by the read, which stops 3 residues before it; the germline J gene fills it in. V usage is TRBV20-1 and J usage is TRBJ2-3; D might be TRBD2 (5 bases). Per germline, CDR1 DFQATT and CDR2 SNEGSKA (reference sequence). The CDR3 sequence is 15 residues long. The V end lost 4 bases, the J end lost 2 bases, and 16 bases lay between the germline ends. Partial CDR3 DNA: TGCAGTGCTAAAGTTCTACGGGGTAACACAGATACG. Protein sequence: CSAKVLRGNTDT. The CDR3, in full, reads CSAKVLRGNTDTQYF.

The chain's CDR3 is CSARAGTGGEKLFF. The CDR3 bases that were read are TGCAGTGCTAGGGCCGGGACAGGGGGCGAAAAA. The V gene is TRBV20-1, the J gene TRBJ1-4, with 12 bases aligning to TRBD1. The missing CDR3 end, 3 residues past where the read stops, is filled in from the germline J gene. The CDR3 length is 14 residues. V shed 3 bases, J shed 8 bases, and the junction held 4 bases outside the gene matches. Germline lookup yields CDR1 DFQATT and CDR2 SNEGSKA (reference sequence).

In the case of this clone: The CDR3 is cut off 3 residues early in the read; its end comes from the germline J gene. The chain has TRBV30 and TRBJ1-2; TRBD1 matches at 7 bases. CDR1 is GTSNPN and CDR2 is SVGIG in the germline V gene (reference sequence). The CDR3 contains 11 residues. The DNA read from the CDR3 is TGTGCCTGGGAGGACAGGTTCTCC. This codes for CAWEDRFS. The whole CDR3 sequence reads CAWEDRFSYTF.

CDR3 DNA, as far as it was read: TGTGCCAGTAGACCGGGACACTCCTCTAACTATGGC. Its protein product is CASRPGHSSNYG. The CDR3 in full is CASRPGHSSNYGYTF. The V and J genes are TRBV19 and TRBJ1-2, with D tentatively TRBD1 (6 bases). The sequenced fragment ends 3 residues before the CDR3 boundary, so the rest is inferred from the germline J gene. The length of the CDR3 is 15 residues. Between the trimmed V and J ends, which lost 6 bases and 0 bases, there was a span of 14 bases. Germline V gene data show CDR1 as LNHDA and CDR2 as SQIVND (reference sequence).

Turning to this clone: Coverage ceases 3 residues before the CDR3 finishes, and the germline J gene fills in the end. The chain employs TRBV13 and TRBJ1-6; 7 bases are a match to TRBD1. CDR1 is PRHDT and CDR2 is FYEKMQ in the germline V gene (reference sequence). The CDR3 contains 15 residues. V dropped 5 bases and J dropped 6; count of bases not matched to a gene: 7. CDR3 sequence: CASSDGTEINSPLHF. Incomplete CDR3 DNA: TGTGCCAGCAGCGATGGGACAGAGATTAATTCACCC.

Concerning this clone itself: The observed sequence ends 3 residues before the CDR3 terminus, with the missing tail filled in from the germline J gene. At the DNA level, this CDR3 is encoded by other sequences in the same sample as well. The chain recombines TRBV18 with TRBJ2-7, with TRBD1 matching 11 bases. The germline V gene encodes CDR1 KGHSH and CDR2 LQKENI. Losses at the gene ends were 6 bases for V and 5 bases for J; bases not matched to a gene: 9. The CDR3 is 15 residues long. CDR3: CASSQGQGARDEQYF. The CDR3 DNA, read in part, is TGTGCCAGCTCCCAAGGACAGGGGGCTAGAGACGAG.